These 26 T cell receptor beta chains originate from one sample sequenced in a study of regulatory and conventional T cells in RAG deficiency. Blood CD4+ CD25-low CD127-high conventional T cells supplied the genomic DNA template. The repertoire was sequenced with immunoSEQ multiplex PCR; TCRdb's copy has only in-frame clones and lacks some. The table lists some 22,000 clones, roughly 93% of them singletons. These same data were also listed under a study on regulatory T cells. Per that paper: The primer mix had 52 TRBV and 13 TRBJ primers.

The source material was CD4+ T cells sorted from blood. These receptors all come from a human donor in good health.

The chain has TRBV7-3 and TRBJ2-1; 7 bases fit TRBD2. From germline, CDR1 is SGHTA and CDR2 FQGTGA. Germline trimming cut 1 base from V and 3 bases from J; bases unmatched to any gene: 15. The CDR3 covers 19 residues. The CDR3 DNA follows: TGTGCCAGCAGCTTAAGACCTGGGACTACCCTGCCCGGCTACAATGAGCAGTTCTTC. This codes for CASSLRPGTTLPGYNEQFF.

A single count supports this clone. J is TRBJ2-1 and V is TRBV7-9, with D uncertain. Germline CDR1 reads SEHNR; CDR2 reads FQNEAQ (reference sequence). The CDR3 loop spans 16 amino acids. The germline V and J ends were trimmed by 2 bases and 5 bases, with 16 bases remaining between them. Here the CDR3 DNA reads TGTGCCAGCAGCTTAAGGCCCTCACTCCTACACAATGAGCAGTTCTTC. Its translation is CASSLRPSLLHNEQFF. The entire variable domain, with the rest obtained from reference TRBV7-9 and TRBJ2-1, is as follows: DTGVSQNPRHKITKRGQNVTFRCDPISEHNRLYWYRQTLGQGPEFLTYFQNEAQLEKSRLLSDRFSAERPKGSFSTLEIQRTEQGDSAMYLCASSLRPSLLHNEQFFGPGTRLTVL.

The V call is TRBV2, the J call TRBJ1-1; the match to TRBD1 covers 9 bases. CDR3 length: 14 residues. Germline V lookup: CDR1 SNHLY, CDR2 FYNNEI. J lost 1 base, V lost 7 bases, and 4 bases had no gene match. CDR3 loop: CASTKTGGNTEAFF. In DNA form, the CDR3 reads TGTGCCAGCACCAAGACAGGGGGGAACACTGAAGCTTTCTTT. Drawing the rest from reference TRBV2 and TRBJ1-1, the complete variable domain is EPEVTQTPSHQVTQMGQEVILRCVPISNHLYFYWYRQILGQKVEFLVSFYNNEISEKSEIFDDQFSVERPDGSNFTLKIRSTKLEDSAMYFCASTKTGGNTEAFFGQGTRLTVV.

This sequence joins TRBV5-1 and TRBJ2-3; unclear D gene. Germline CDR1 and CDR2: SGHRS and YFSETQ. CDR3 length: 12 residues. V was shortened by 0 bases and J by 6 bases, with 5 bases between the two germline ends. The CDR3 DNA sequence: TGCGCCAGCAGCTTGGTCTCCGATACGCAGTATTTT. The encoded protein is CASSLVSDTQYF.

The rearrangement links TRBV5-5 to TRBJ1-3, with D unclear. V was shortened by 1 base and J by 0 bases, with 8 bases between the two germline ends. The CDR3 sequence is 15 residues long. CDR1 and CDR2 from the germline V gene are SGHKS and YYEKEE (reference sequence). The CDR3 DNA is TGTGCCAGCAGCTTGTACCAAGACTCTGGAAACACCATATATTTT. Translation gives CASSLYQDSGNTIYF.

The genes are TRBV19 and TRBJ1-2; D ambiguous. Germline V gene lookup returns CDR1 LNHDA and CDR2 SQIVND (reference sequence). The CDR3 is 15 residues long. V was clipped by 1 base and J by 3 bases, with 12 bases between them. The CDR3 sequence is CASSIGPGSHYGYTF. The CDR3 DNA reads TGTGCCAGTAGTATAGGGCCGGGTTCACACTATGGCTACACCTTC. Full variable domain (rest looked up from reference TRBV19 and TRBJ1-2): DGGITQSPKYLFRKEGQNVTLSCEQNLNHDAMYWYRQDPGQGLRLIYYSQIVNDFQKGDIAEGYSVSREKKESFPLTVTSAQKNPTAFYLCASSIGPGSHYGYTFGSGTRLTVV.

V gene TRBV5-6 combines with J gene TRBJ1-6; 7 nucleotides match TRBD1. The V segment lost 3 bases and the J segment 7 bases; nucleotides outside the gene matches: 4. Germline CDR1 and CDR2: SGHDT and YYEEEE. This CDR3 region has 14 residues. DNA of the CDR3: TGTGCCAGCAGCTCGGAGACAGGGAATTCACCCCTCCACTTT. Translated: CASSSETGNSPLHF.

This chain joins TRBV7-8 and TRBJ2-3, with TRBD2 matching 8 bases. V trimming: 5 bases; J trimming: 1 base; junction bases outside the gene matches: 11. Looked up from germline, CDR1 is SGHVS and CDR2 is FQNEAQ. The CDR3 contains 17 residues. The CDR3 here is CASSVRRGGLGTDTQYF. DNA for the CDR3: TGTGCCAGCAGCGTGAGACGGGGGGGCTTGGGCACAGATACGCAGTATTTT.

DNA of the CDR3: TGTGCCAGCAGCTTATCTTTATACGAGCAGTACTTC. Protein product: CASSLSLYEQYF. The chain is built from TRBV7-2 and TRBJ2-7; no clear D gene. The CDR3 runs to 12 residues. Between the trimmed V and J ends, which lost 2 bases and 4 bases, there was a span of 6 bases. Germline V CDR1 and CDR2: SGHTA, FQGNSA.

This chain uses TRBV7-9 with TRBJ1-4; a weak D match, TRBD1 (5 bases). The CDR3 sequence is 15 residues long. With 5 bases removed from V and 5 bases from J, the gap between germline ends came to 15 bases. Looked up from germline, CDR1 is SEHNR and CDR2 is FQNEAQ (reference sequence). CDR3 DNA: TGTGCCAGCAGCCTAGGCATTGGGGGGAATGAAAAACTGTTTTTT. Encoded protein: CASSLGIGGNEKLFF. Full variable domain (rest looked up from reference TRBV7-9 and TRBJ1-4): DTGVSQNPRHKITKRGQNVTFRCDPISEHNRLYWYRQTLGQGPEFLTYFQNEAQLEKSRLLSDRFSAERPKGSFSTLEIQRTEQGDSAMYLCASSLGIGGNEKLFFGSGTQLSVL.

The V and J genes are TRBV28 and TRBJ2-1; 9 nucleotides align to TRBD2. From germline, CDR1 is MDHEN and CDR2 SYDVKM. The CDR3 runs 15 residues. The trim removed 5 bases at V and 4 bases at J, leaving 6 bases unmatched. The CDR3 loop reads CASSPSGEIYNEQFF. The CDR3 DNA sequence: TGTGCCAGCAGTCCTAGCGGGGAAATTTACAATGAGCAGTTCTTC.

The genes are TRBV4-1 and TRBJ1-4; possibly TRBD1 for D (6 bases). V was pared by 1 base and J by 4 bases, with 13 bases between. There are 16 residues in the CDR3. Germline loops: CDR1 MGHRA, CDR2 YSYEKL. The CDR3 sequence: CASSQAWGAFNEKLFF. For the CDR3, the DNA is TGCGCCAGCAGCCAAGCATGGGGGGCGTTTAATGAAAAACTGTTTTTT.

In this sample, this clone turned up once. The chain couples TRBV6-1 to TRBJ1-1; D possibly corresponds to TRBD1 (6 bases). The ends were cut back, 3 bases at V and 4 bases at J, with 12 bases in the middle. This CDR3 comprises 14 residues. The V gene's germline CDR1 is MNHNS and CDR2 SASEGT. As DNA, the CDR3 is TGTGCCAGCAGTGACGGAACAGGGATCACTGAAGCTTTCTTT. It translates to CASSDGTGITEAFF.

The V gene is TRBV29-1, the J gene TRBJ1-1; a possible D gene is TRBD1 (5 bases). The V gene lost 4 bases and the J gene lost 0 bases, with 9 bases spanning the gap. Looked up from germline, CDR1 is SQVTM and CDR2 is ANQGSEA. The CDR3 spans 13 residues. CDR3 residues: CSVAGHLNTEAFF. DNA of the CDR3: TGCAGCGTTGCTGGACACTTGAACACTGAAGCTTTCTTT. Full variable domain (outside the CDR3, taken from reference TRBV29-1 and TRBJ1-1): SAVISQKPSRDICQRGTSLTIQCQVDSQVTMMFWYRQQPGQSLTLIATANQGSEATYESGFVIDKFPISRPNLTFSTLTVSNMSPEDSSIYLCSVAGHLNTEAFFGQGTRLTVV.

The CDR3 spells CASSLEYRAGYTF. The CDR3 nucleotides read TGTGCCAGCAGCTTGGAGTACAGGGCTGGCTACACCTTC. V usage is TRBV5-4 and J usage is TRBJ1-2, with D maybe TRBD1 (6 bases). Germline loops: CDR1 SGHNT, CDR2 YYREEE (reference sequence). Deletions cut 0 bases from V and 7 bases from J, with 10 bases between. CDR3 length: 13 amino acids. The full variable domain, rest sourced from reference TRBV5-4 and TRBJ1-2, is ETGVTQSPTHLIKTRGQQVTLRCSSQSGHNTVSWYQQALGQGPQFIFQYYREEENGRGNFPPRFSGLQFPNYSSELNVNALELDDSALYLCASSLEYRAGYTFGSGTRLTVV.

The gene calls are TRBV5-4 and TRBJ2-3; 8 nucleotides line up with TRBD2. V lost 4 bases, J lost 5 bases, and 15 bases stayed unmatched. This CDR3 has 17 residues. Germline CDR1 is SGHNT and CDR2 is YYREEE (reference sequence). This chain's CDR3 is CASSPDTAGGLRDTQYF. In nucleotides, the CDR3 is TGTGCCAGCAGCCCCGACACCGCGGGGGGCCTAAGAGATACGCAGTATTTT.

The V gene is TRBV4-1, the J gene TRBJ2-7; D is unclear. The CDR3 length is 15 residues. The germline V gene encodes CDR1 MGHRA and CDR2 YSYEKL. Trimming pared 0 bases from V and 1 base from J, leaving 10 bases between. CDR3: CASSQEFQKSYEQYF. In DNA, the CDR3 is TGCGCCAGCAGCCAAGAGTTCCAGAAGTCCTACGAGCAGTACTTC.

The V call is TRBV11-3, the J call TRBJ2-7, with D possibly matching TRBD1 (5 bases). Germline lookup yields CDR1 SGHNT and CDR2 YENEEA. The CDR3 spans 12 residues. V gave up 5 bases and J gave up 2 bases, with 7 bases separating them. The CDR3, as DNA: TGTGCCAGCAGCCCCAGGGCCTACGAGCAGTACTTC. This sequence encodes CASSPRAYEQYF.

V and J are TRBV25-1 and TRBJ2-7; 16 bases line up with TRBD2. CDR1 is MGHDK, CDR2 SYGVNS, per germline. CDR3 length equals 16 residues. The trim removed 3 bases at V and 7 bases at J, leaving 6 bases unmatched. In DNA, the CDR3 is TGTGCCAGCAGTGAGGCCGGGACTAGCGGGAGGGGTGAGCAGTACTTC. Amino acid sequence: CASSEAGTSGRGEQYF.

This clone was recorded only once. The gene calls are TRBV5-4 and TRBJ2-2; the D call may be TRBD1 or TRBD2 (5 bases each). The CDR3 extends over 16 amino acids. The V and J ends lost 3 bases and 6 bases respectively, with 18 bases between them. Germline-derived CDR1 and CDR2 are SGHNT and YYREEE (reference sequence). For the CDR3, the DNA is TGTGCCAGCAGCTACCCGGGACGAGGGATCGCCGGGGAGCTGTTTTTT. Translation gives CASSYPGRGIAGELFF.

The chain recombines TRBV6-1 with TRBJ1-3, with TRBD1 matching 7 bases. J was trimmed by 4 bases and V by 7 bases; bases with no gene match: 4. The CDR3 spans 13 residues. Germline CDR1 and CDR2: MNHNS and SASEGT. The CDR3 reads CASIATGGNTIYF. In DNA form, the CDR3 reads TGTGCCAGCATAGCGACAGGGGGAAACACCATATATTTT.

V and J are TRBV5-1 and TRBJ2-7, with TRBD2 matching 9 bases. CDR3 length equals 13 residues. Germline CDR1 and CDR2: SGHRS and YFSETQ. V trimming: 7 bases; J trimming: 0 bases; junction bases outside the gene matches: 2. The CDR3 protein is CASASGVSYEQYF. The CDR3 region has the DNA TGCGCCAGCGCTAGCGGGGTCTCCTACGAGCAGTACTTC. The full variable domain, in which reference TRBV5-1 and TRBJ2-7 provide the parts outside the CDR3, is KAGVTQTPRYLIKTRGQQVTLSCSPISGHRSVSWYQQTPGQGLQFLFEYFSETQRNKGNFPGRFSGRQFSNSRSEMNVSTLELGDSALYLCASASGVSYEQYFGPGTRLTVT.

This chain uses TRBV10-3 with TRBJ2-3, with a possible D match to TRBD2 (5 bases). This CDR3 region has 17 residues. Trimming cost V 0 bases and J 3 bases, with 16 bases left between them. Germline loops: CDR1 ENHRY, CDR2 SYGVKD. The CDR3 spells CAISESTGSGLTDTQYF. CDR3 coding DNA: TGTGCCATCAGTGAGTCGACGGGGAGCGGCTTGACAGATACGCAGTATTTT.

The chain joins TRBV5-3 to TRBJ2-1; maybe TRBD2 (6 bases). TRBV5-3 is placed among ORFs of uncertain function. V was shortened by 4 bases and J by 1 base, with 12 bases between the two germline ends. The CDR3 extends over 15 amino acids. The CDR3 sequence is CARSQAGSSYNEQFF. CDR3 coding DNA: TGTGCCAGAAGCCAAGCGGGTTCTTCCTACAATGAGCAGTTCTTC.

V and J are TRBV28 and TRBJ2-2, with D tentatively TRBD2 (5 bases). Germline loops: CDR1 MDHEN, CDR2 SYDVKM. Deletions cut 8 bases from V and 6 bases from J, with 10 bases between. The CDR3 is 12 residues long. The CDR3 loop is CASGVRAGELFF. DNA for the CDR3: TGTGCCAGCGGGGTGCGGGCCGGGGAGCTGTTTTTT. The full variable domain, in which reference TRBV28 and TRBJ2-2 provide the parts outside the CDR3, is DVKVTQSSRYLVKRTGEKVFLECVQDMDHENMFWYRQDPGLGLRLIYFSYDVKMKEKGDIPEGYSVSREKKERFSLILESASTNQTSMYLCASGVRAGELFFGEGSRLTVL.

The V and J genes are TRBV25-1 and TRBJ1-4, with 8 positions matching TRBD1. The CDR3 totals 13 residues. Germline V gene lookup returns CDR1 MGHDK and CDR2 SYGVNS. Losses at the gene ends were 6 bases for V and 8 bases for J; bases not matched to a gene: 5. For the CDR3, the DNA is TGTGCCAGCAGACAGGGGGTCGGGGAAAAACTGTTTTTT. As protein: CASRQGVGEKLFF.